Sequencing of this T cell receptor (beta chain) was carried out in a study of blood T cells in healthy people across ages. Study outcomes and limitations: Naive CD4+ cell counts and diversity both ran higher in long-lived than in aged donors.

No fewer than 5.5 micrograms of total RNA were isolated from every sample. Using a J-beta primer mix together with a sample-barcoded 5' primer, a second PCR was run for roughly 6 to 12 cycles. TCRdb re-called the 5' RACE reads with MiXCR, one entry per CDR3 protein. The repertoire holds some 760,000 distinct CDR3 sequences, with 25% as singletons. Comments on this clonotype: Its antigen is unknown.

V lost 3 bases, J lost 9 bases, and 13 bases lay in between. The CDR3 length is 13 residues. Germline V lookup: CDR1 SGHTA, CDR2 FQGNSA. These sequences were also reported in another study, on T cells of mothers and their children. That investigation notes: Whatever RNA was extracted went entirely into cDNA synthesis, at around 1.6 ug per 15 ul.

The material sequenced was blood. The chain employs TRBV7-2 and TRBJ2-3; a weak D match, TRBD1 (6 bases). The TCR comes from a boy aged 10-17 years in good health. The CDR3 protein is CASSLDSLRTQYF. For the CDR3, the DNA is TGTGCCAGCAGCTTGGACAGTCTCCGAACGCAGTATTTT.